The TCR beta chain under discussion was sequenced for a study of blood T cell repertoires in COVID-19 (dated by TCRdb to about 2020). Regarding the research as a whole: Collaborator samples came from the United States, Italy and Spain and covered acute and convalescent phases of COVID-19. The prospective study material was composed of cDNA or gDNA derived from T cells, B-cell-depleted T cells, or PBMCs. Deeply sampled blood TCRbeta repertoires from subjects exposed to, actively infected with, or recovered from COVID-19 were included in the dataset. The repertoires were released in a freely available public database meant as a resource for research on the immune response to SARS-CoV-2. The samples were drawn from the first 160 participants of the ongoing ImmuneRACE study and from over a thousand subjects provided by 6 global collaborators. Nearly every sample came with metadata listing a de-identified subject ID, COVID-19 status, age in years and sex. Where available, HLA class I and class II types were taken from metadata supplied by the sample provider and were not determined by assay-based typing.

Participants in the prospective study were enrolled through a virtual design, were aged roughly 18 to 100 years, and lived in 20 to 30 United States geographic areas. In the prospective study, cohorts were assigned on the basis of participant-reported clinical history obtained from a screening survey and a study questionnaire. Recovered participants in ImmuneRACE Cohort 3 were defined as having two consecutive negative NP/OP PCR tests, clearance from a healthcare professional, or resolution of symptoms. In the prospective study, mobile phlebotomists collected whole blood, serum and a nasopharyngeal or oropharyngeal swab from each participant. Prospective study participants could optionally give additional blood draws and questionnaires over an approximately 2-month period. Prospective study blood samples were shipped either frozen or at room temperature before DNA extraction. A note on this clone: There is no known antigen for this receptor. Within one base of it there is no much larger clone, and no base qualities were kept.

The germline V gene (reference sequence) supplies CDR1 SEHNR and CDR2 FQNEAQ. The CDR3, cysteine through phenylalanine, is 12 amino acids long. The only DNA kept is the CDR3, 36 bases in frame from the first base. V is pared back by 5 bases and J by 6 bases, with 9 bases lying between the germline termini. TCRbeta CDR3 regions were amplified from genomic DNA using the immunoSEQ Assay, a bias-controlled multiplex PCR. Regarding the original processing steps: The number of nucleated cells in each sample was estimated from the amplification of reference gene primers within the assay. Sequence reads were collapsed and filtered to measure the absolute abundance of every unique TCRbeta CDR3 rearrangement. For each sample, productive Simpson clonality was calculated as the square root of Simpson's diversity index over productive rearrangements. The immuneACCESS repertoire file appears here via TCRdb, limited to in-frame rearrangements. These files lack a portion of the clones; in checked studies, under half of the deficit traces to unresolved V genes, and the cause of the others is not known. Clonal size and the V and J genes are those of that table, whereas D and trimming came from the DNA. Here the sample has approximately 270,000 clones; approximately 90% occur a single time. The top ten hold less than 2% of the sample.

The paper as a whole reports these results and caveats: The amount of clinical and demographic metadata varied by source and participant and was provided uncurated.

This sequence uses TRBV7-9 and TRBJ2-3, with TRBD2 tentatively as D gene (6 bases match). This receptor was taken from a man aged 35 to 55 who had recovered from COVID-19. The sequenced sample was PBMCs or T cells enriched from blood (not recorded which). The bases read TGTGCCAGCAGCGTACGGGGGGATACGCAGTATTTT. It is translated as CASSVRGDTQYF.